This T cell receptor (beta chain) was captured by sequencing in a study of post-analysis software for immune sequencing data. Study results and caveats: Patients had higher frequencies than controls of five TRBV segments, including TRBV5-6, TRBV5-1 and TRBV20-1.

Unique molecular identifiers were built into the TCR beta cDNA libraries. TCRdb analysed the PCR reads with MiXCR anew, one entry per CDR3 protein. In the table there are about 500,000 distinct CDR3 sequences, roughly 45% of which are singletons. Note on this clonotype: As yet, its antigen is unknown.

This CDR3 is built from 15 residues. CDR1 MNHNS and CDR2 SASEGT come from the germline V gene. Trimming removed 1 base at V and 4 bases at J, with 13 bases between. This clonotype was sampled from a girl aged 5-17 years with multiple sclerosis. Sequences were obtained from blood. The gene calls are TRBV6-1 and TRBJ1-1; D is ambiguous. CDR3 bases: TGTGCCAGCAGTGAAGTTTGGGAAAGTGGCACTGAAGCTTTCTTT. Its protein is CASSEVWESGTEAFF.